This record concerns one TCR beta chain sequence. V was pared by 5 bases and J by 7 bases, with 10 bases between. The CDR3 has 13 amino acids. CDR1 is SGHNT and CDR2 is YYREEE in the germline V gene (reference sequence). The entry originates in a study of blood T cell repertoires in COVID-19. Sequenced by immunoSEQ multiplex PCR; TCRdb stores in-frame clones only, minus some. The sample yields roughly 280,000 clones, 80% to 90% seen once. The TCR sequence derives from a woman younger than 35 who had recovered from COVID-19. The rearrangement links TRBV5-4 to TRBJ1-6; perhaps TRBD1 as D (5 bases). Sequenced: PBMCs or T cells enriched from blood (not recorded which). The CDR3 reads CASRDTRNSPLHF. CDR3 bases: TGTGCCAGCAGGGACACACGAAATTCACCCCTCCACTTT.